A single sample gave rise to the 20 T cell receptor beta chains below, sequenced in a study of T cells in Graves' hyperthyroidism and ophthalmopathy. TCR beta CDR3 regions were amplified from RNA transcripts. TCR CDR3 regions were first amplified by RT-PCR with HTBI primers. TCRdb itself ran the multiplex PCR reads through MiXCR, one entry per CDR3 protein. The sample has 250,000 to 350,000 distinct CDR3 sequences, around 15% seen once; the top ten hold approximately 60%. The sequencing input was blood. The receptors were gathered from a woman aged 55-70 years with Graves' ophthalmopathy.

This clonotype came up a few times. Given a much more abundant clone one base away, this may be a read error. The genes are TRBV20-1 and TRBJ2-1; tentatively, D is TRBD2 (7 bases). The CDR3 totals 15 residues. Per germline, CDR1 DFQATT and CDR2 SNEGSKA (reference sequence). Trimming took off 6 bases at V and 9 bases at J, with 24 bases between the two ends. CDR3 sequence: CSARTGGSRGGEQFF. The CDR3 DNA reads TGCAGTGCGAGGACTGGCGGGAGCAGGGGAGGTGAGCAGTTCTTC.

In this sample, this clonotype turned up many times. V and J are TRBV18 and TRBJ2-2; TRBD1 agrees at 10 bases. Looked up from germline, CDR1 is KGHSH and CDR2 is LQKENI. V was clipped by 3 bases and J by 7 bases; unmatched bases: 2. This CDR3 is built from 14 residues. The DNA of the CDR3 is TGTGCCAGCTCACCCGGGACAGGGGACGGGGAGCTGTTTTTT. It specifies CASSPGTGDGELFF.

The sample holds a few counts of this clonotype. This chain links TRBV20-1 with TRBJ2-1; D remains unclear. The V and J ends lost 3 bases and 6 bases respectively, with 3 bases between them. The germline V gene encodes CDR1 DFQATT and CDR2 SNEGSKA (reference sequence). The CDR3 has 10 amino acids. The CDR3 region is CSARTNEQFF. The CDR3 nucleotides read TGCAGTGCTAGGACCAATGAGCAGTTCTTC.

J is TRBJ2-1 and V is TRBV19, with 7 bases fitting TRBD2. From germline, CDR1 is LNHDA and CDR2 SQIVND (reference sequence). Unmatched junction bases numbered 3, after V lost 3 bases and J lost 1 base. The CDR3 totals 15 residues. CDR3 nucleotides: TGTGCCAGTAGTATTACTAGCGCGTCCTACAATGAGCAGTTCTTC. Protein sequence: CASSITSASYNEQFF.

This clonotype was recorded many times. The V and J genes are TRBV12-3 or TRBV12-4 and TRBJ2-7; a weak D match, TRBD2 (7 bases). The V end lost 3 bases, the J end lost 3 bases, and 21 bases lay between the germline ends. There are 17 residues in the CDR3. CDR3 in DNA: TGTGCCAGCAGTTTGAGGGGGTGGGGGGGGAGGAGCTACGAGCAGTACTTC. Amino acids: CASSLRGWGGRSYEQYF.

This clonotype was detected ten times or more. The V gene is TRBV5-1, the J gene TRBJ2-1, with 11 bases fitting TRBD2. Germline lookup yields CDR1 SGHRS and CDR2 YFSETQ. V dropped 0 bases and J dropped 9; count of bases not matched to a gene: 5. This CDR3 is built from 15 residues. CDR3 in amino acids: CASSLVAGGFGEQFF. The DNA for the CDR3 is TGCGCCAGCAGCTTGGTAGCGGGAGGGTTTGGTGAGCAGTTCTTC.

This sequence joins TRBV20-1 and TRBJ1-2, with D perhaps TRBD1 (5 bases). CDR1 and CDR2 from the germline V gene are DFQATT and SNEGSKA (reference sequence). The germline V and J ends were trimmed by 1 base and 4 bases, with 10 bases remaining between them. The CDR3 consists of 13 residues. The CDR3 region has the DNA TGCAGTGCTAGAGGGGGACGGTCCTATGGCTACACCTTC. This sequence encodes CSARGGRSYGYTF.

The sample holds many counts of this clonotype. The chain couples TRBV12-5 to TRBJ2-1, with 7 bases matching TRBD1. V was pared by 4 bases and J by 5 bases, with 5 bases of the junction left unmatched. The CDR3 loop spans 14 amino acids. The germline V gene encodes CDR1 LGHNT and CDR2 FRNRAP. CDR3 in amino acids: CASGSPDRDNEQFF. DNA for the CDR3: TGTGCTAGTGGTTCCCCTGACAGGGACAATGAGCAGTTCTTC.

At least ten counts were recorded for this clonotype. This chain joins TRBV29-1 and TRBJ2-7, with D maybe TRBD2 (7 bases). CDR1 and CDR2 (germline): SQVTM, ANQGSEA. Trimming stripped 4 bases from V and 4 bases from J, with 23 bases between. CDR3 length equals 16 residues. This CDR3 reads CSVGPGGGGSRYEQYF. In nucleotides, the CDR3 is TGCAGCGTTGGACCGGGGGGCGGCGGGAGTCGGTACGAGCAGTACTTC.

The V and J genes are TRBV29-1 and TRBJ2-3; 8 bases align to TRBD2. This CDR3 is built from 15 residues. Germline V gene data show CDR1 as SQVTM and CDR2 as ANQGSEA. Trimming at V came to 7 bases and at J to 3 bases, leaving 12 bases not matched to a gene. The CDR3 region has the DNA TGCAGCGACGACAAAGAAGCGGGAGCTACAGATACGCAGTATTTT. It specifies CSDDKEAGATDTQYF.

The chain recombines TRBV30 with TRBJ1-1; a possible D gene is TRBD1 (5 bases). V lost 5 bases to trimming and J lost 8 bases, with 12 bases between them. Germline loops: CDR1 GTSNPN, CDR2 SVGIG (reference sequence). This CDR3 comprises 11 residues. In nucleotides, the CDR3 is TGTGCCTGGGGCCTCGGGGGGGAAGCTTTCTTT. It yields the protein CAWGLGGEAFF.

In this sample, this clonotype turned up a few times. The chain uses TRBV27 and TRBJ2-5, with TRBD1 matching 10 bases. The CDR3 is made up of 18 amino acids. With 3 bases clipped from V and 0 bases from J, the junction kept 10 bases outside the gene matches. The germline V gene encodes CDR1 MNHEY and CDR2 SMNVEV (reference sequence). The CDR3 region has the DNA TGTGCCAGCAGTTTTTCGGGACAGGGGAGAGGGCACCAAGAGACCCAGTACTTC. Translated, it gives CASSFSGQGRGHQETQYF.

The chain carries TRBV4-1 and TRBJ2-7; 9 bases are a match to TRBD2. The CDR3 covers 14 residues. Trimming took 3 bases from V and 4 from J; bases not matched to a gene: 4. From germline, CDR1 is MGHRA and CDR2 YSYEKL. As DNA, the CDR3 is TGCGCCAGCAGCCATTCTACTAGCGGGTACGAGCAGTACTTC. This encodes CASSHSTSGYEQYF.

This clonotype was detected only a few times. A much larger clone sits a single nucleotide away, making a read error possible. V is TRBV27 and J is TRBJ1-2, with D tentatively TRBD1 (6 bases). Germline CDR1 MNHEY, CDR2 SMNVEV (reference sequence). This CDR3 has 14 amino acids. The CDR3 sequence is CACSFLQGNYGYTF. The CDR3 nucleotides read TGTGCCTGCAGTTTTTTACAGGGAAACTATGGCTACACCTTC.

This clonotype was counted between two and nine times. The chain employs TRBV29-1 and TRBJ2-7; D could derive from TRBD1 or TRBD2 (5 bases each). CDR3 length equals 12 residues. Between the trimmed V and J ends, which lost 4 bases and 1 base, there was a span of 8 bases. Germline CDR1 SQVTM, CDR2 ANQGSEA. The DNA of the CDR3 is TGCAGCGTTGGGGGGAGTTCCTACGAGCAGTACTTC. The encoded protein is CSVGGSSYEQYF.

This clonotype showed up just a few times. This chain links TRBV9 with TRBJ2-7; tentatively, D is TRBD2 (6 bases). This CDR3 has 16 amino acids. CDR1 and CDR2 (germline): SGDLS, YYNGEE. V gave up 4 bases and J gave up 4 bases, with 21 bases separating them. The CDR3 spells CASSRRGTGVMYEQYF. In DNA form, the CDR3 reads TGTGCCAGCAGCCGCCGGGGGACGGGAGTTATGTACGAGCAGTACTTC. The variable domain in full, completed from reference TRBV9 and TRBJ2-7, reads DSGVTQTPKHLITATGQRVTLRCSPRSGDLSVYWYQQSLDQGLQFLIQYYNGEERAKGNILERFSAQQFPDLHSELNLSSLELGDSALYFCASSRRGTGVMYEQYFGPGTRLTVT.

The CDR3 region has the DNA TGTGCCAGCAGCTACCCTGGGACACTCTCCTACGAGCAGTACTTC. Its protein is CASSYPGTLSYEQYF. The V and J genes are TRBV7-8 and TRBJ2-7, with D maybe TRBD1 (6 bases). This CDR3 region has 15 residues. Germline CDR1 is SGHVS and CDR2 is FQNEAQ. The V end lost 4 bases, the J end lost 0 bases, and 13 bases lay between the germline ends.

This clonotype appeared many times. J is TRBJ2-7 and V is TRBV7-8; D possibly corresponds to TRBD2 (5 bases). This CDR3 is built from 13 residues. V shed 1 base and J shed 6 bases, with 10 bases lying between them. Germline V CDR1 and CDR2: SGHVS, FQNEAQ. The CDR3 nucleotides read TGTGCCAGCAGCTTAGGTTCTAGCTCCGAGCAGTACTTC. Amino acid sequence: CASSLGSSSEQYF.

This clonotype appeared many times. The chain carries TRBV6-1 and TRBJ1-1; the D is unclear. Trimming cost V 1 base and J 2 bases, with 5 bases left between them. Germline loops: CDR1 MNHNS, CDR2 SASEGT. The CDR3 totals 13 residues. The CDR3 coding sequence is TGTGCCAGCAGTGAAGAGCGAAACACTGAAGCTTTCTTT. Its translation: CASSEERNTEAFF.

This clonotype was recorded a few times. The chain has TRBV18 and TRBJ1-2, with D unclear. Trimming shortened V by 3 bases and J by 6 bases, and 20 bases separated the two germline ends. This CDR3 spans 16 amino acids. Germline V gene lookup returns CDR1 KGHSH and CDR2 LQKENI. The CDR3 DNA reads as TGTGCCAGCTCACCCGATGCCAGAACGGGGTTAAATGGCTACACCTTC. Its translation is CASSPDARTGLNGYTF.